The TCR beta chain under discussion was sequenced for a study of T cell responses to AZD1222 COVID-19 vaccine. For this clone: Its antigen is not known.

Study conclusions and caveats: Spike-specific TCR breadth and depth rose after two AZD1222 doses. A reported finding is that nearly half of spike-specific TCRs target unmutated variant regions. Repertoire sampling occurred only after the peak T cell response. Distributed over spike, vaccine-associated CD4 TCRs predominated at 160-218 and 743-854.

The ends were cut back, 7 bases at V and 0 bases at J, with 9 bases in the middle. In germline, CDR1 is SGHRS, CDR2 YFSETQ. The CDR3 is made up of 13 amino acids. Repertoires were generated with immunoSEQ multiplex PCR, while TCRdb's copy carries only in-frame clones and drops some. Altogether about 86,000 clones are present, roughly 90% being singletons, with the ten largest covering 5.3%. The source is an adult who received the AZD1222 COVID-19 vaccine. The sequencing here drew on peripheral blood, taken 28 days after the second AZD1222 dose. V usage is TRBV5-1 and J usage is TRBJ2-3; D is undetermined. The DNA for the CDR3 is TGCGCCAGCGACGGACCTAGCACAGATACGCAGTATTTT. Translated: CASDGPSTDTQYF.